This T cell receptor beta chain appears in the sequencing data of a study of T cells in Graves' hyperthyroidism and ophthalmopathy. Germline lookup yields CDR1 SEHNR and CDR2 FQNEAQ (reference sequence). This CDR3 is built from 16 residues. V dropped 5 bases and J dropped 1; count of bases not matched to a gene: 5. A Clinical Activity Score of at least 3, a NOSPECS grade of at least 4 and a duration under 3 months were recorded in the ophthalmopathy patients. The diagnostic basis comprised clinical symptoms, serum thyroxine and TRAb, thyroid ultrasound and orbital computed tomography. Using RNA transcripts as the source, TCR beta CDR3 regions were amplified. HTBI primers were employed in a first-round RT-PCR of the TCR CDR3. TCRdb reanalysed the multiplex PCR reads using MiXCR and keeps one entry per CDR3 protein. Here the sample spans under 500,000 distinct CDR3 sequences, 11% to 15% being singletons.

In regard to this clonotype: Its antigen remains unidentified.

The study's findings and limits: Most clonotypes expanded in the thyroid (above 0.001) were also present in blood. With a median lead of approximately 6.4 months before onset, the model predicted ophthalmopathy.

This clonotype was sampled from a man in his fifties or sixties with Graves' ophthalmopathy. This chain connects TRBV7-9 to TRBJ2-2; 9 bases are shared with TRBD2. The material sequenced was blood. The CDR3 DNA follows: TGTGCCAGCAGCACCTCTAGCGGGATGAACACCGGGGAGCTGTTTTTT. It is translated as CASSTSSGMNTGELFF.